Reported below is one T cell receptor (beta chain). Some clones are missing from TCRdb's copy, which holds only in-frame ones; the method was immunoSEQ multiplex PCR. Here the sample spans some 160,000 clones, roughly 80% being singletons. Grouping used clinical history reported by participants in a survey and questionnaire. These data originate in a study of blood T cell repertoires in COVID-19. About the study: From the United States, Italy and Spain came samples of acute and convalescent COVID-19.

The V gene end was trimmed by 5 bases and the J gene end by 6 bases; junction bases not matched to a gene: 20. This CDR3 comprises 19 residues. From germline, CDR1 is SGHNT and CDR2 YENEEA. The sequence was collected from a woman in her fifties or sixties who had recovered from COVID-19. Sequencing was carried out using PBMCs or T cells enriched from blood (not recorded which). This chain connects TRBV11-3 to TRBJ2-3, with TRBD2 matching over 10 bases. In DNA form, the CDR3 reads TGTGCCAGCAGCCTTAGCGGGTGGCTAGCGGGGGAGAAAGGGGATACGCAGTATTTT. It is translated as CASSLSGWLAGEKGDTQYF.